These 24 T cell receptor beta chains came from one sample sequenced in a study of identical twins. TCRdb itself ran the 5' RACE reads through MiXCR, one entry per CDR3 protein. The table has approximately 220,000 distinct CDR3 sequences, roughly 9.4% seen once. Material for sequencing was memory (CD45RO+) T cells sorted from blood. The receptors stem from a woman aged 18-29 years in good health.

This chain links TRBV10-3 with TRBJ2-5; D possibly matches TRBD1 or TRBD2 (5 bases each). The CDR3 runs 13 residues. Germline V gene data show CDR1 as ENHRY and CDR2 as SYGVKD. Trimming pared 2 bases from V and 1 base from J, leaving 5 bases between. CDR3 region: CAISEGGQETQYF. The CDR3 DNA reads TGTGCCATCAGTGAGGGGGGCCAAGAGACCCAGTACTTC.

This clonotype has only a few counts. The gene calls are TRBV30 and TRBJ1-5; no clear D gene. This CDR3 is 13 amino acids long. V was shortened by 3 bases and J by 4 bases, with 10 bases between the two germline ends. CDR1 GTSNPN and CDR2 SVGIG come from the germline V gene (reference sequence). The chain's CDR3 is CAWSGGRNQPQHF. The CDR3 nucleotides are TGTGCCTGGAGCGGAGGGCGAAATCAGCCCCAGCATTTT.

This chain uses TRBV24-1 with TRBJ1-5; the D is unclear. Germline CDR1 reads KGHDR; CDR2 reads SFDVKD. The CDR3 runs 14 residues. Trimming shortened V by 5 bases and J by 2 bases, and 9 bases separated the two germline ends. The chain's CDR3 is CATSAGAGNQPQHF. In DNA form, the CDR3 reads TGTGCCACCAGTGCTGGCGCAGGCAATCAGCCCCAGCATTTT.

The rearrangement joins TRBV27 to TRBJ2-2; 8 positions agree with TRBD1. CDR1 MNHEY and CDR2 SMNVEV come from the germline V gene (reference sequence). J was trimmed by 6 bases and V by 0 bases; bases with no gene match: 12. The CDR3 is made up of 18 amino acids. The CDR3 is CASSLSPLDRGISGELFF. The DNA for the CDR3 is TGTGCCAGCAGTTTATCCCCTTTAGACAGGGGAATTTCCGGGGAGCTGTTTTTT.

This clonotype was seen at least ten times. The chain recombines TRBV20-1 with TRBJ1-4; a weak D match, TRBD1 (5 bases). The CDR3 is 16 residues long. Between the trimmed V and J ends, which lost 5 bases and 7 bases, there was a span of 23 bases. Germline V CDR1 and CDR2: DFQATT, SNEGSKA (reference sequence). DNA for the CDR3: TGCAGTGCTCGGGGACTGGTTGGTCAGTCTCTTGAAAAACTGTTTTTT. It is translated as CSARGLVGQSLEKLFF.

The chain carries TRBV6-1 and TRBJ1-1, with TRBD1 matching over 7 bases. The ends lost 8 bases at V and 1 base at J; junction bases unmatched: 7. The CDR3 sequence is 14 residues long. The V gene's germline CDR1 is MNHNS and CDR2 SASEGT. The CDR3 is CASGLGGPNTEAFF. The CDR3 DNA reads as TGTGCCAGCGGACTAGGGGGCCCGAACACTGAAGCTTTCTTT.

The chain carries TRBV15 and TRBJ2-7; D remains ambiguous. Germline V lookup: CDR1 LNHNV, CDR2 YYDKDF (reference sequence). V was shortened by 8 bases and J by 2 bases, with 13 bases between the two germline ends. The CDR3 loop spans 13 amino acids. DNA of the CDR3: TGTGCCACCTCCTTGAAGGGCGCCTACGAGCAGTACTTC. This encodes CATSLKGAYEQYF.

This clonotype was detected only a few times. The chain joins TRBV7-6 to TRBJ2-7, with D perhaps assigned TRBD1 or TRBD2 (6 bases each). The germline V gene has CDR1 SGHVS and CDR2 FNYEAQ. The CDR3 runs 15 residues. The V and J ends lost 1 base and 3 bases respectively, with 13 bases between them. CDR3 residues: CASSLDPRGVYEQYF. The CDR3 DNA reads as TGTGCCAGCAGCTTAGACCCGAGGGGGGTCTACGAGCAGTACTTC.

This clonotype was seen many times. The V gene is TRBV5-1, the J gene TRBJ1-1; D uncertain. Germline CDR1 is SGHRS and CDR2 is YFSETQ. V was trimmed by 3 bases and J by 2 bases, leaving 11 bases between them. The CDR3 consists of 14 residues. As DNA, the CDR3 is TGCGCCAGCAGCTCCCTGAGGGCTAACACTGAAGCTTTCTTT. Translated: CASSSLRANTEAFF.

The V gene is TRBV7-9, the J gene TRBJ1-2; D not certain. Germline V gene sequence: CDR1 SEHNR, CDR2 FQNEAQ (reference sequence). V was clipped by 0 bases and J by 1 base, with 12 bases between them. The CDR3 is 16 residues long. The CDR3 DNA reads TGTGCCAGCAGCTTAGCAACGGGTCAGTTTAACTATGGCTACACCTTC. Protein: CASSLATGQFNYGYTF.

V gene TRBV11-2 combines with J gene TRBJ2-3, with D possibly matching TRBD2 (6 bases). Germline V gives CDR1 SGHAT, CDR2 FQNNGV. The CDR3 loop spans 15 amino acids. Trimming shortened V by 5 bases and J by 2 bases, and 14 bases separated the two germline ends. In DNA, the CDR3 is TGTGCCAGCAGCCCCCTGGGGACTTCCACAGATACGCAGTATTTT. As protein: CASSPLGTSTDTQYF.

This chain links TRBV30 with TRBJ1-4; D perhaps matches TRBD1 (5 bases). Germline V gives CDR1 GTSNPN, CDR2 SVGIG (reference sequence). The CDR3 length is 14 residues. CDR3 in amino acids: CAADTVSLNEKLFF. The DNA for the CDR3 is TGTGCTGCGGACACCGTCTCCCTTAATGAAAAACTGTTTTTT.

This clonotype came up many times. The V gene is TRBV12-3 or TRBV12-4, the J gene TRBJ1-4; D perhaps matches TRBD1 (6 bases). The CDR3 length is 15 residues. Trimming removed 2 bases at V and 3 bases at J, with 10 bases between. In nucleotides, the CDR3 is TGTGCCAGCAGTTTAAGGGCAGGGGCTAATGAAAAACTGTTTTTT. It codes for CASSLRAGANEKLFF.

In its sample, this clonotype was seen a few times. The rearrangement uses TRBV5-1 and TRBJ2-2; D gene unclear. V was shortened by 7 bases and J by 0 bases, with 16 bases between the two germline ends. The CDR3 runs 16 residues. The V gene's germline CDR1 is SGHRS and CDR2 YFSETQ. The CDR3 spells CASRGGFDPNTGELFF. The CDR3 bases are TGCGCCAGCCGAGGCGGCTTCGACCCGAACACCGGGGAGCTGTTTTTT.

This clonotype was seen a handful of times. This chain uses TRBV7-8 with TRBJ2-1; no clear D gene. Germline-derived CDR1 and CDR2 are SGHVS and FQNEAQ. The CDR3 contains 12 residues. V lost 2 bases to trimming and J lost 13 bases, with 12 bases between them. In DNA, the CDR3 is TGTGCCAGCAGCTTATCCGCAAAAAAACAGTTCTTC. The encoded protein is CASSLSAKKQFF.

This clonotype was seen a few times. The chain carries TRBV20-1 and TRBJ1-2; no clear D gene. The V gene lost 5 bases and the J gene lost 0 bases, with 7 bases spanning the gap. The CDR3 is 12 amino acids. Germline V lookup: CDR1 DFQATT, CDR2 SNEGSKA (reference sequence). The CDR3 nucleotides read TGCAGTGCTGTGAGCGCTAACTATGGCTACACCTTC. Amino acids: CSAVSANYGYTF.

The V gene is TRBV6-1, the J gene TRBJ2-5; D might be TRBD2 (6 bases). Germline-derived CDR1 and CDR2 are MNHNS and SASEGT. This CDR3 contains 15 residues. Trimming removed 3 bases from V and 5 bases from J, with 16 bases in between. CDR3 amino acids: CASSDPSVGRETQYF. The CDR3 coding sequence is TGTGCCAGCAGTGACCCTAGCGTAGGGCGGGAGACCCAGTACTTC.

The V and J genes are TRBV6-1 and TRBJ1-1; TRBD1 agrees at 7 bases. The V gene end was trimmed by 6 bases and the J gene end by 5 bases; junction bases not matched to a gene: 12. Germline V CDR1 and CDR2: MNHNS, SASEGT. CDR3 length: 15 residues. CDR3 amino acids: CASSEQRTGRTEAFF. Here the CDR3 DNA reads TGTGCCAGCAGCGAACAGAGGACAGGTCGAACTGAAGCTTTCTTT.

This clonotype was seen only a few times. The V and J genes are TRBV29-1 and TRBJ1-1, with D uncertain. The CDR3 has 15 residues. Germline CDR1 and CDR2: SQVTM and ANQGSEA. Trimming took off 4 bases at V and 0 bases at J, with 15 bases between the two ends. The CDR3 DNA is TGCAGCGTTGGACCTGGGTGGGGTATGAACACTGAAGCTTTCTTT. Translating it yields CSVGPGWGMNTEAFF.

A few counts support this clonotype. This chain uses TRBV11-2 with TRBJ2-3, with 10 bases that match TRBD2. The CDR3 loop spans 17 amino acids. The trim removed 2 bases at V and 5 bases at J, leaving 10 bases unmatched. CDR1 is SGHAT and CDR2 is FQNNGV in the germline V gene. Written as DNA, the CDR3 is TGTGCCAGCAGCTTAATGGGTAGCGGGGGGTTAAGAGATACGCAGTATTTT. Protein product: CASSLMGSGGLRDTQYF.

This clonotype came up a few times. The CDR3 protein is CASSARSEQFF. The CDR3 DNA is TGTGCCAGCAGTGCTAGATCTGAGCAGTTCTTC. The chain joins TRBV2 to TRBJ2-1; D unresolved. Trimming took 4 bases from V and 9 from J, leaving 7 bases between them. CDR3 length equals 11 residues. CDR1 is SNHLY and CDR2 is FYNNEI in the germline V gene.

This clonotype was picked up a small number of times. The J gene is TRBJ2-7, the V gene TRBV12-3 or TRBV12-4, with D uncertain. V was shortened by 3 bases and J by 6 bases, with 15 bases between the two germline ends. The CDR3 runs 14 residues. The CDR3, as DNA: TGTGCCAGCAGTTTTGGACGGTTGAAAGGCGAGCAGTACTTC. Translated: CASSFGRLKGEQYF.

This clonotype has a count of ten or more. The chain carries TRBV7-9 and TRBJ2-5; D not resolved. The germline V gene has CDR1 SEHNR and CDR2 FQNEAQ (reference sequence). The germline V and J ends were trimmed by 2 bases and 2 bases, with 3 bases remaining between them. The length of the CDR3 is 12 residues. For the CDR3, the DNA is TGTGCCAGCAGCTTAACGCAAGAGACCCAGTACTTC. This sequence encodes CASSLTQETQYF.

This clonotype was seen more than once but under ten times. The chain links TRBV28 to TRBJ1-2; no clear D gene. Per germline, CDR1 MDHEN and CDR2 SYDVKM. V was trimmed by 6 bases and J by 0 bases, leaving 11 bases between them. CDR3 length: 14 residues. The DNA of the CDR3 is TGTGCCAGCAGAAGTCACTGGACTAACTATGGCTACACCTTC. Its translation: CASRSHWTNYGYTF.